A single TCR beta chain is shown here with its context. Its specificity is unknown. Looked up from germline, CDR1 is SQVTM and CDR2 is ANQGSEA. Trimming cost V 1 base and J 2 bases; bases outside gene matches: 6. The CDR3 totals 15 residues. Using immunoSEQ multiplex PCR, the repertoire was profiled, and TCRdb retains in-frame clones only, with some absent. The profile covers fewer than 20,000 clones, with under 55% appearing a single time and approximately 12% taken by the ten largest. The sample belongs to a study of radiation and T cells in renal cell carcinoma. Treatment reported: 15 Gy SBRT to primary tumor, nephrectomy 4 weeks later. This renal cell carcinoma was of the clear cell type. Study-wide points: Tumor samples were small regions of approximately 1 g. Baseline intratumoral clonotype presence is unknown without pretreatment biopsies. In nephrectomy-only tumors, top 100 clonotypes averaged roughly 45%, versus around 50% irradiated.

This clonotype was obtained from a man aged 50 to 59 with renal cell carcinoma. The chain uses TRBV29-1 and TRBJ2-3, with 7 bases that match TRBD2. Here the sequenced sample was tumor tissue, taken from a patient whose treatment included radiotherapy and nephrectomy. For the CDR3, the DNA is TGCAGCGTTGAAGGGGTTAGCGGGTTCACAGATACGCAGTATTTT. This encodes CSVEGVSGFTDTQYF.